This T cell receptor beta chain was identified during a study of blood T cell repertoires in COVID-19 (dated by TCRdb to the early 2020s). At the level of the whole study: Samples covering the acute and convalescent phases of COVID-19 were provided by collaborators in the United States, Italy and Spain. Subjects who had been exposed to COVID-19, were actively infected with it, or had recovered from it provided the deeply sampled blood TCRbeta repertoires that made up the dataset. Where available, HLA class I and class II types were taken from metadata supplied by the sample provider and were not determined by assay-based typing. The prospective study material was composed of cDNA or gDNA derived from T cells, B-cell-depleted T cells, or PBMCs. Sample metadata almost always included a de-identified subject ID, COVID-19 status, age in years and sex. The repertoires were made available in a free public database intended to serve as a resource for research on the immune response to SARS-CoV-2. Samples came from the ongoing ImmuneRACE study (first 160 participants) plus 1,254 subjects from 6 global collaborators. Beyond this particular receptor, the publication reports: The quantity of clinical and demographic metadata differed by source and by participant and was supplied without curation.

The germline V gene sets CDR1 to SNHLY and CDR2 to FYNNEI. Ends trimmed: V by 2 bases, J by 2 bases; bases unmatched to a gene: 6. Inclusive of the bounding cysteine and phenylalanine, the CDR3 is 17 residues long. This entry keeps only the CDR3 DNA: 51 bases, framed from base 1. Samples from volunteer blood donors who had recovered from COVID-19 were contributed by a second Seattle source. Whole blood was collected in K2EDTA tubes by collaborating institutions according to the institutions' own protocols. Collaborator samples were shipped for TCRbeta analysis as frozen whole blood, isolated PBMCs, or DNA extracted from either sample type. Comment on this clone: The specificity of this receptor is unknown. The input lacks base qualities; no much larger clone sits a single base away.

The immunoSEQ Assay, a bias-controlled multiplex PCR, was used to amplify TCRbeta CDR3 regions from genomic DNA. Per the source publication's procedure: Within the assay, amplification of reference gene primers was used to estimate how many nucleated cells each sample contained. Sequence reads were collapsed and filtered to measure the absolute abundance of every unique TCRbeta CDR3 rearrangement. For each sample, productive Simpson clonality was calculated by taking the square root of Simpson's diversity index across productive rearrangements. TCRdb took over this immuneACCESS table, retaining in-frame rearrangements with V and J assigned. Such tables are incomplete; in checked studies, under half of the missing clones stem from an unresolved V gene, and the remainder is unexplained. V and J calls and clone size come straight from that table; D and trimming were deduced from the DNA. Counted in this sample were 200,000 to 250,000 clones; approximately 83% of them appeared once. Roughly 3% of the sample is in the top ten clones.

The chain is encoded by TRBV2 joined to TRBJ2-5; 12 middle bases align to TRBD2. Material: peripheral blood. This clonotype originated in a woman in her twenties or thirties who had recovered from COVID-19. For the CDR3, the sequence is CASSEPPSGGAQETQYF. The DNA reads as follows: TGTGCCAGCAGTGAACCGCCTAGCGGGGGGGCTCAAGAGACCCAGTACTTC.